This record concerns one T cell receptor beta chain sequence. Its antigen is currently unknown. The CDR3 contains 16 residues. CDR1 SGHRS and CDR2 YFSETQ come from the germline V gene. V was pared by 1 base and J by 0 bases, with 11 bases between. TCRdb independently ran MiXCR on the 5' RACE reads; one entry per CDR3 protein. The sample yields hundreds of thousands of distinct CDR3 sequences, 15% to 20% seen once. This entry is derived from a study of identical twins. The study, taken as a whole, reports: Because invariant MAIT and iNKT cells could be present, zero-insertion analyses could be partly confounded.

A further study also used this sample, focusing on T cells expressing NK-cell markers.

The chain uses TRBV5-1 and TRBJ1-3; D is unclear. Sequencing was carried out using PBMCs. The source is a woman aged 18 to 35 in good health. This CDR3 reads CASSLMAQNSGNTIYF. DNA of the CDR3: TGCGCCAGCAGCTTGATGGCACAGAACTCTGGAAACACCATATATTTT.